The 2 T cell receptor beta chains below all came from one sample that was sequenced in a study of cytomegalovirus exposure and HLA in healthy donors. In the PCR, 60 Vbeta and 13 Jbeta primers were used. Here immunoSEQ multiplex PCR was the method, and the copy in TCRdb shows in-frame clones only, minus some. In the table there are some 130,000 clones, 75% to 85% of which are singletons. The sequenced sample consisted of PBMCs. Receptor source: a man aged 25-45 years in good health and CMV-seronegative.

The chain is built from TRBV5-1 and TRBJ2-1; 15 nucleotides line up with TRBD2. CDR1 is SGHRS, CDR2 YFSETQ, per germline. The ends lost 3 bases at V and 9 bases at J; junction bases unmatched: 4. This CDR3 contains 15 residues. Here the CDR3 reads CASSSPGLAGGEQFF. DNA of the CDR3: TGCGCCAGCAGCTCTCCGGGACTAGCGGGAGGTGAGCAGTTCTTC.

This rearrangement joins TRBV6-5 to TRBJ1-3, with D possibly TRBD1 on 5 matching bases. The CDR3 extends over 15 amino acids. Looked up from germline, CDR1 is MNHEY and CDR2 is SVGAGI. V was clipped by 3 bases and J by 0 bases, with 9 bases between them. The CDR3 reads CASSYAGLSGNTIYF. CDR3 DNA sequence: TGTGCCAGCAGTTATGCAGGGCTCTCTGGAAACACCATATATTTT.